One TCR beta chain is described in this entry. The ends lost 6 bases at V and 2 bases at J; junction bases unmatched: 11. This CDR3 region has 18 residues. Per the germline V gene, CDR1 is MNHEY and CDR2 is SMNVEV (reference sequence). This sample stems from a study of blood T cell repertoires in COVID-19. Study details: Samples taken during acute and convalescent COVID-19 were collected in the United States, Italy and Spain.

Generated by immunoSEQ multiplex PCR, the TCRdb table keeps only in-frame clones and is missing some. This table holds about 150,000 clones, around 79% found once. The chain is built from TRBV27 and TRBJ2-6; 9 positions agree with TRBD1. The receptor's source is a man in his fifties or sixties with active or convalescent COVID-19. Source material: peripheral blood. The CDR3 region is CASSWSGQGITGANVLTF. Here the CDR3 DNA reads TGTGCCAGCAGCTGGTCGGGACAGGGAATAACTGGGGCCAACGTCCTGACTTTC.